This section outlines one T cell receptor beta chain sequence together with its context. Its antigen is not identified. CDR1 is SQVTM and CDR2 is ANQGSEA in the germline V gene. The CDR3 covers 17 residues. Germline trimming cut 7 bases from V and 8 bases from J; bases unmatched to any gene: 21. This sample was included in a study of beta chain features in type 1 diabetes. Study-wide results and limits: At VDJ recombination sites, type 1 diabetes patients had fewer insertions and more deleted nucleotides. With patients and controls alike, PCR might favor shorter templates to an equal degree.

What was sequenced were expressed TCRB transcripts, since all of the isolated RNA had been reverse transcribed. Generated by immunoSEQ multiplex PCR, the TCRdb table keeps only in-frame clones and is missing some. Of around 240,000 clones listed, about 71% were seen once; the top ten hold approximately 0.05%. Every sorted population was more than 95% pure. The gene calls are TRBV29-1 and TRBJ2-1, with 9 nucleotides matching TRBD1. The receptor was derived from a man between 25 and 39 years old in good health. Input material: naive CD4+ T cells from blood. The CDR3 here is CSANRGLGLVRMDEQFF. The CDR3, as DNA: TGCAGCGCAAACAGGGGGCTCGGACTAGTCCGTATGGATGAGCAGTTCTTC.